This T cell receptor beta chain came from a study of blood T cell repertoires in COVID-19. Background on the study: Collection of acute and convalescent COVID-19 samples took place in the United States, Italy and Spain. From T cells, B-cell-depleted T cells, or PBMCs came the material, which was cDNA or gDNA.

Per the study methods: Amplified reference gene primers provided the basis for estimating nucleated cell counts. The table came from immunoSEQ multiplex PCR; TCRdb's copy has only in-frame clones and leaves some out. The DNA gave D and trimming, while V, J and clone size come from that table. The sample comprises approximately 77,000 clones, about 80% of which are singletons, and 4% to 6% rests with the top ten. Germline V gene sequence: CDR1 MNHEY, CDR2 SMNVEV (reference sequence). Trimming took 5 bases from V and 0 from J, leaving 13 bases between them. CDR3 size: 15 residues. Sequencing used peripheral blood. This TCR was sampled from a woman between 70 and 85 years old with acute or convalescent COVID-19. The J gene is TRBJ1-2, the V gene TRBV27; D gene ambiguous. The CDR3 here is CASSPKTAANYGYTF. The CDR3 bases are TGTGCCAGCAGTCCCAAGACTGCAGCTAACTATGGCTACACCTTC.